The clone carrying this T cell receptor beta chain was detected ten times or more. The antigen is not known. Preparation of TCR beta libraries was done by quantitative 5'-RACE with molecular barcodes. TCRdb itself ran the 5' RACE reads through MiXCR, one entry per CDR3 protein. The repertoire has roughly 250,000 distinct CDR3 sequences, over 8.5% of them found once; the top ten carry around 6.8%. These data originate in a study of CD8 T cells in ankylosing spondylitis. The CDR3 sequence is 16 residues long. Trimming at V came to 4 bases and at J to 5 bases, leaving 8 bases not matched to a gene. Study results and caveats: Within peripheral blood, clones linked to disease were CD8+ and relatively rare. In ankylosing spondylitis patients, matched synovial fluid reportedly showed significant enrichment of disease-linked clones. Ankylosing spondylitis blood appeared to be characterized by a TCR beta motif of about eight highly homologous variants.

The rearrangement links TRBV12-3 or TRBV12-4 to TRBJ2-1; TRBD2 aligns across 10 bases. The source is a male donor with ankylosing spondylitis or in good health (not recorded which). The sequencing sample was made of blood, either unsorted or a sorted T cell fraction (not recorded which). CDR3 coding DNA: TGTGCCAGCAGTTCCATAACTAGCGGGGCCGACAATGAGCAGTTCTTC. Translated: CASSSITSGADNEQFF.